This T cell receptor beta chain was recorded in a study of STAT5B mutations in CD4+ large granular lymphocyte leukemia. Overall study findings and caveats: Higher CD4+ than CD8+ T-LGLL clonality might reflect small sample size.

The assay was run at survey level. This table comes from immunoSEQ multiplex PCR, and its TCRdb copy is limited to in-frame clones, with some not included. The repertoire consists of 15,000 to 25,000 clones, with less than 85% occurring once and the leading ten covering about 13%. The germline V gene has CDR1 MNHEY and CDR2 SVGAGI. V was clipped by 6 bases and J by 3 bases; unmatched bases: 3. The CDR3 totals 13 residues. As to this clone: Its target is not known.

The chain uses TRBV6-5 and TRBJ2-5, with TRBD1 matching over 8 bases. The TCR sequence derives from a human donor in good health. Sequenced sample: CD4+ T cells from blood buffy coats. The CDR3 spells CASSGQGKETQYF. CDR3 nucleotides: TGTGCCAGCAGCGGACAGGGTAAAGAGACCCAGTACTTC.